The clone carrying this TCR beta chain was observed a handful of times. Antigen unknown. With baseline, cycle 4 day 1, and cycle 7 day 1 as timepoints, blood was sampled. This entry belongs to a study of OX40 agonist ivuxolimab in advanced cancers. Study outcomes and limitations: Mean expanded clone counts were higher in CD8+ than CD4+ T cells.

Profiled with immunoSEQ multiplex PCR; TCRdb holds only in-frame clones, not every one. The table lists around 92,000 clones, 85% to 95% of them singletons, with over 0.2% in the top ten. This CDR3 has 15 amino acids. CDR1 and CDR2 from the germline V gene are SGDLS and YYNGEE. The V gene lost 1 base and the J gene lost 4 bases, with 9 bases spanning the gap. This chain links TRBV9 with TRBJ1-6; tentative D call: TRBD1 (5 bases). The receptor was derived from an adult with an advanced solid tumor such as melanoma, head and neck, liver or kidney cancer. This sample comprised CD4+ or CD8+ T cells sorted from blood, obtained in a trial of the OX40 agonist ivuxolimab. The DNA of the CDR3 is TGTGCCAGCAGCGTAACAGGCACATATAATTCACCCCTCCACTTT. Translated: CASSVTGTYNSPLHF.